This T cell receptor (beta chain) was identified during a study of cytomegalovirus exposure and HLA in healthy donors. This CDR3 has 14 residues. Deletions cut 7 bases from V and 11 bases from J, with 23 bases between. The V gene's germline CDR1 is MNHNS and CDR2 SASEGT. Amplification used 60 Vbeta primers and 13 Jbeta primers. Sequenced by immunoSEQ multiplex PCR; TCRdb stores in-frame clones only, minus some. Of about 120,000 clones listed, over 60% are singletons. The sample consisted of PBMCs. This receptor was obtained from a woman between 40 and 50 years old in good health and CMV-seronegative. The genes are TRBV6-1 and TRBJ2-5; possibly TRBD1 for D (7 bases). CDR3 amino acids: CASTRRGRLGEQYF. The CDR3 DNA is TGTGCCAGCACCAGGAGGGGGCGCTTAGGAGAGCAGTACTTC.